These 3 T cell receptor beta chains were sequenced from one sample in a study of blood T cell repertoires in COVID-19. Libraries were prepared by immunoSEQ multiplex PCR; TCRdb keeps only in-frame clonotypes and omits some of them. This table has more than 100,000 clones, about 86% appearing once. Sample: peripheral blood. The source is a woman between 50 and 59 years old with acute or convalescent COVID-19.

The V gene is TRBV6-5, the J gene TRBJ1-2; D unclear. The CDR3 spans 14 residues. V gave up 6 bases and J gave up 5 bases, with 16 bases separating them. The germline gives CDR1 MNHEY, CDR2 SVGAGI. The chain's CDR3 is CASRVVGVGYGYTF. The CDR3 coding sequence is TGTGCCAGCAGGGTCGTGGGTGTCGGGTATGGCTACACCTTC.

In nucleotides, the CDR3 is TGTGCCAGCAGCACCCCGGGGGGTGCCGAGCAGTACTTC. Translation gives CASSTPGGAEQYF. This chain links TRBV6-5 with TRBJ2-7, with TRBD2 matching over 7 bases. The CDR3 runs 13 residues. CDR1 and CDR2 from the germline V gene are MNHEY and SVGAGI. Trimming at V came to 6 bases and at J to 6 bases, leaving 8 bases not matched to a gene.

The chain carries TRBV5-5 and TRBJ2-3; 9 bases fit TRBD2. J gave up 2 bases and V 4 bases, and 17 bases lay outside the gene matches. The CDR3 is made up of 19 amino acids. Per germline, CDR1 SGHKS and CDR2 YYEKEE (reference sequence). The CDR3 spells CASSPRDGGGVMNTDTQYF. CDR3 sequence (DNA): TGTGCCAGCAGCCCCCGGGATGGCGGGGGGGTGATGAACACAGATACGCAGTATTTT. The complete variable domain, with remaining parts taken from reference TRBV5-5 and TRBJ2-3, reads DAGVTQSPTHLIKTRGQQVTLRCSPISGHKSVSWYQQVLGQGPQFIFQYYEKEERGRGNFPDRFSARQFPNYSSELNVNALLLGDSALYLCASSPRDGGGVMNTDTQYFGPGTRLTVL.